This T cell receptor (beta chain) was identified in a study of tumor-infiltrating lymphocytes in primary liver carcinoma. TCR beta cDNA was prepared out of approximately 500 ng total RNA by means of a constant-region primer. Amplification in three nested multiplex PCR rounds with slightly modified ARM-PCR gave rise to TCR beta libraries. TCRdb reprocessed the multiplex PCR reads with MiXCR, giving one entry per CDR3 protein. The sample contains about 120,000 distinct CDR3 sequences, nearly 70% of which appear only once. Both RNA and DNA were isolated together from roughly 20-30 mg of bulk tissue that had not been sorted. The sequencing sample was made of tumor-adjacent normal liver tissue. This sequence was found in a woman aged 55 to 70 with primary liver carcinoma and hepatitis B virus infection.

The CDR3 sequence is CIVPGGELKVGYTF. The CDR3 nucleotides are TGCATTGTTCCCGGGGGGGAATTGAAGGTCGGCTACACCTTC. The chain is built from TRBV29-1 and TRBJ1-2, with D possibly matching TRBD1 (5 bases). Germline-derived CDR1 and CDR2 are SQVTM and ANQGSEA. The CDR3 has 14 residues.